These T cell receptor beta chains were read from a single sample in a study of regulatory T cells in long-lasting Graves disease. Using its own MiXCR run on the multiplex PCR reads, TCRdb lists one record per CDR3 protein. The repertoire holds some 560,000 distinct CDR3 sequences, with about 16% as singletons. These data also featured in a second study, about T cells in Graves' hyperthyroidism and ophthalmopathy.

The sequencing here drew on peripheral blood mononuclear cells (PBMCs), taken at new diagnosis, from a patient treated with antithyroid drugs. These receptors were collected from a woman aged 40-65 years with Graves disease. The CDR3 runs from the conserved cysteine through the conserved F or W. A D gene is named only where the DNA matches it firmly. Not all rows give a size; the values are once, few, many and, for expanded clones, a class.

v_gene	d_gene	j_gene	len	abundance	CDR3nt	CDR3aa
TRBV5-6	NA	TRBJ1-2	12	few	TGTGCCAGCAGCCCGTCAGGGAGCGGCTACACCTTC	CASSPSGSGYTF
TRBV29-1	NA	TRBJ1-2	11	NA	TGCAGCGTTGGGGATAACTATGGCTACACCTTC	CSVGDNYGYTF
TRBV7-6	NA	TRBJ2-5	13	NA	TGTGCCAGCAGCTTTGGAGGGCATCAGACCCAGTACTTC	CASSFGGHQTQYF
TRBV7-8	NA	TRBJ1-6	13	many	TGTGCCAGCAGCTTAATGACAGACTCACCCCTCCACTTT	CASSLMTDSPLHF
TRBV20-1	NA	TRBJ1-1	14	many	TGCAGTGTATTCCCCCCAGGGACGAACACTGAAGCTTTCTTT	CSVFPPGTNTEAFF
TRBV7-9	NA	TRBJ1-4	13	many	TGTGCCAGCACCTCGGGGGGATACGAAAAACTGTTTTTT	CASTSGGYEKLFF
TRBV6-2/TRBV6-3	TRBD1	TRBJ1-5	17	many	TGTGCCAGCAGGAGGAGGACGACAGGGGGCCCGAATCAGCCCCAGCATTTT	CASRRRTTGGPNQPQHF
TRBV6-1	NA	TRBJ2-1	14	many	TGTGCCAGCAGCCGTACCAGAGGTTACAATGAGCAGTTCTTC	CASSRTRGYNEQFF
TRBV9	TRBD2	TRBJ2-7	18	NA	TGTGCCAGCAGCTCCCAACCCAGCGGGGGCGCAAGCTCCTACGAGCAGTACTTC	CASSSQPSGGASSYEQYF
TRBV20-1	TRBD1	TRBJ2-5	15	NA	TGCAGTGCTTCGAGACAGGGGGCTCCTCAAGAGACCCAGTACTTC	CSASRQGAPQETQYF
TRBV10-1	TRBD1	TRBJ1-1	14	many	TGCGCCAGCAGCGGCGGGACAGGGCACACTGAAGCTTTCTTT	CASSGGTGHTEAFF
TRBV15	NA	TRBJ1-5	13	many	TGTGCCACGGGACGGGTTAGCAATCAGCCCCAGCATTTT	CATGRVSNQPQHF
TRBV13	NA	TRBJ2-3	13	many	TGTGCCAGCAGCGCATGGAACACAGATACGCAGTATTTT	CASSAWNTDTQYF
TRBV12-3/TRBV12-4	TRBD1	TRBJ2-1	14	NA	TGTGCCAGCAGTCTACGGACAGGGGAGAATGAGCAGTTCTTC	CASSLRTGENEQFF
TRBV6-1	TRBD1	TRBJ2-7	13	many	TGTGCCAGGGGGGACAGATTATACTACGAGCAGTACTTC	CARGDRLYYEQYF
TRBV5-5	TRBD1	TRBJ1-1	15	many	TGTGCCAGCAGCTTCTTTACGACAGGGGGCACTGAAGCTTTCTTT	CASSFFTTGGTEAFF
TRBV10-3	TRBD2	TRBJ2-7	16	many	TGTGCCATCAGTGAGTCACAACTAGCGGGGGACCTCGAGCAGTACTTC	CAISESQLAGDLEQYF
TRBV5-1	TRBD1	TRBJ1-2	15	few	TGCGCCAGCAGCTGGCCGGGACAGGGAGAATATGGCTACACCTTC	CASSWPGQGEYGYTF
TRBV30	NA	TRBJ2-1	13	many	TGTGCCTGGAGTCCAGACAGATACAATGAGCAGTTCTTC	CAWSPDRYNEQFF
TRBV11-1	NA	TRBJ2-5	16	many	TGTGCCAGCAGCTCGGATCCTAGATCGTACCAAGAGACCCAGTACTTC	CASSSDPRSYQETQYF
TRBV2	TRBD2	TRBJ2-1	18	NA	TGTGCCAGCAGGGACCCCCTGATTAGCGGGGACTCCTACAATGAGCAGTTCTTC	CASRDPLISGDSYNEQFF
TRBV30	NA	TRBJ2-7	12	many	TGTGCCTGGACCCTACCGGGGAGGGAGCAGTACTTC	CAWTLPGREQYF
TRBV28	TRBD2	TRBJ2-7	15	many	TGTGCCAGCAGTTTATCGGCGGGGGGAGACTACGAGCAGTACTTC	CASSLSAGGDYEQYF
TRBV18	NA	TRBJ1-5	16	many	TGTGCCAGCTCCTCTTCCGAGGGCTGGAGCAATCAGCCCCAGCATTTT	CASSSSEGWSNQPQHF
TRBV3-1	NA	TRBJ2-1	16	many	TGTGCCAGCAGCCAAGAGCGGTCGGGGTACTACAATGAGCAGTTCTTC	CASSQERSGYYNEQFF
TRBV28	TRBD1	TRBJ1-5	19	NA	TGTGCCAGCAGCTGGGGGGGACAGGTCTCTCGCGGATCTTATCAGCCCCAGCATTTT	CASSWGGQVSRGSYQPQHF
TRBV3-1	NA	TRBJ1-6	14	NA	TGTGCCAGCAGCCAAGATTCAGGGAGCTCACCCCTCCACTTT	CASSQDSGSSPLHF
TRBV5-4	TRBD2	TRBJ2-5	17	many	TGTGCCAGCAGCCCAGGGACTAGCGGGGGGGCCCAAGAGACCCAGTACTTC	CASSPGTSGGAQETQYF
TRBV2	NA	TRBJ2-3	13	few	TGTGCCAGCAGTGATGGGAGCACAGATACGCAGTATTTT	CASSDGSTDTQYF
TRBV7-2	TRBD2	TRBJ2-2	16	few	TGTACCAGCAGCCCCAGCGGGGCGCGGGGCACCGGGGAGCTGTTTTTT	CTSSPSGARGTGELFF
TRBV11-2	NA	TRBJ2-5	13	NA	TGTGCCAGCAGTGGGGAGGACCAAGAGACCCAGTACTTC	CASSGEDQETQYF
TRBV3-1	NA	TRBJ1-4	14	few	TGTGCCAGCAGCCAAGCCGACTTCAATGAAAAACTGTTTTTT	CASSQADFNEKLFF
TRBV5-5	NA	TRBJ1-5	13	NA	TGTGCCAGCAGCCATGACGGCTACGGGCCCCAGCATTTT	CASSHDGYGPQHF
TRBV2	NA	TRBJ2-7	10	many	TGTGCCAGCAGAATTTACGAGCAGTACTTC	CASRIYEQYF
TRBV3-1	NA	TRBJ2-3	12	NA	TGTGCCAGCAGCCAAGCACTAGGAGGGCAGTATTTT	CASSQALGGQYF
TRBV10-3	TRBD1	TRBJ2-3	13	many	TGTGCCATCAGGGGGACAGGGTCAGATACGCAGTATTTT	CAIRGTGSDTQYF
TRBV20-1	TRBD2	TRBJ2-1	15	many	TGCAGTGCTAGGGCTTTCCTAGCGGGGCACAATGAGCAGTTCTTC	CSARAFLAGHNEQFF
TRBV6-5	NA	TRBJ2-1	14	many	TGTGCCAGCAGTTACTTGTCGGGGTACAATGAGCAGTTCTTC	CASSYLSGYNEQFF
TRBV10-3	TRBD1	TRBJ2-2	13	NA	TGTGCCATCGGACAGGGGGACACCGGGGAGCTGTTTTTT	CAIGQGDTGELFF
TRBV3-1	NA	TRBJ2-3	13	few	TGTGCCAGCAGCCAGAGGGACAAAGATACGCAGTATTTT	CASSQRDKDTQYF
TRBV12-3/TRBV12-4	NA	TRBJ1-2	12	many	TGTGCCAGCAGTTACGTATCCTATGGCTACACCTTC	CASSYVSYGYTF
TRBV2	NA	TRBJ2-3	14	many	TGTGCCAGCAGTGAAGCTTCCCGTACAGATACGCAGTATTTT	CASSEASRTDTQYF
TRBV20-1	NA	TRBJ1-5	16	many	TGCAGTGCTAGTCTCGGAGTCAGCGACAGCAATCAGCCCCAGCATTTT	CSASLGVSDSNQPQHF
TRBV19	TRBD1	TRBJ2-3	15	NA	TGTGCCAGTAGTAACCATGACAGGGACACAGATACGCAGTATTTT	CASSNHDRDTDTQYF
TRBV28	TRBD1	TRBJ1-2	16	many	TGTGCCAGCAGTCTCCAATCGGGACAGAGTTACTATGGCTACACCTTC	CASSLQSGQSYYGYTF
TRBV14	TRBD1	TRBJ2-1	13	NA	TGTGCCAGCAGCCGACAGGGGGGGGGCCGGCAGTTCTTC	CASSRQGGGRQFF
TRBV4-2	TRBD1	TRBJ2-7	15	NA	TGTGCCAGCAGCCCGGGGACAGGCGACCTTGGGGAGCAGTACTTC	CASSPGTGDLGEQYF
TRBV6-1	TRBD1	TRBJ1-5	16	few	TGTGCCAGCAGTACCCAAAGGACAGGGAAGAGTCAGCCCCAGCATTTT	CASSTQRTGKSQPQHF
TRBV2	NA	TRBJ2-2	13	few	TGTGCCAGCAGTCCCGATCCGGGCGGGGAGCTGTTTTTT	CASSPDPGGELFF
TRBV4-1	NA	TRBJ1-3	16	NA	TGCGCCAGCAGCCGCACCCTTGCCGACTCTGGAAACACCATATATTTT	CASSRTLADSGNTIYF
TRBV20-1	TRBD2	TRBJ2-1	15	many	TGCAGTGCTAGAGATAAGGAGCGGGGGTCGGTTGAGCAGTTCTTC	CSARDKERGSVEQFF
TRBV6-2/TRBV6-3	NA	TRBJ1-1	14	NA	TGTGCCAGCAGTTACTCGGGGGCCTGGACTGAAGCTTTCTTT	CASSYSGAWTEAFF
TRBV27	NA	TRBJ1-2	13	many	TGTGCCAGCAGATCACCCCCCGACTATGGCTACACCTTC	CASRSPPDYGYTF
TRBV2	NA	TRBJ1-6	13	few	TGTGCCACAAGAGGGCAGGCGGGTTCACCCCTCCACTTT	CATRGQAGSPLHF
TRBV12-3/TRBV12-4	NA	TRBJ1-6	15	many	TGTGCCAGCAGTCACCCGCCAGGGTCCAATTCACCCCTCCACTTT	CASSHPPGSNSPLHF
TRBV6-5	NA	TRBJ2-1	17	NA	TGTGCCAGCAGTTACTCGAGGGGGACGACCCTTGGGAATGAGCAGTTCTTC	CASSYSRGTTLGNEQFF
TRBV4-1	NA	TRBJ1-1	16	NA	TGCGCCAGCAGCCAAGAGCCGGGGGCCATTGACACTGAAGCTTTCTTT	CASSQEPGAIDTEAFF